The present T cell receptor (beta chain) was sequenced within a study of vaccination and CD4 T cells after COVID-19. The CDR3 covers 18 residues. Germline V CDR1 and CDR2: LNHDA, SQIVND (reference sequence). With 3 bases clipped from V and 1 base from J, the junction kept 9 bases outside the gene matches. On this clonotype: Its matching antigen is unknown.

The Oncomine TCR Beta short-read assay sequenced DNA from cultured CD4+ T cells. TCRdb analysed the PCR reads with MiXCR anew, one entry per CDR3 protein. This repertoire shows some 15,000 distinct CDR3 sequences, about 59% found once; its top ten account for roughly 16%. Documented time point: late sampling 161 to 241 days after vaccination in three convalescent patients. Treatment reported: approximately nine-day PBMC culture with coronavirus spike peptide pools or control peptides (ViraFEST assay). The sample was CD4+ T cells from blood, cultured in vitro, taken about 7 months after SARS-CoV-2 vaccination. The sequence came from a human donor who had recovered from COVID-19. The J gene is TRBJ2-1, the V gene TRBV19; TRBD2 matches at 10 bases. Here the CDR3 reads CASSIPLAGGKSYNEQFF. The CDR3 DNA follows: TGTGCCAGTAGTATTCCGTTAGCGGGGGGCAAATCCTACAATGAGCAGTTCTTC. Full variable domain (missing parts from reference TRBV19 and TRBJ2-1): DGGITQSPKYLFRKEGQNVTLSCEQNLNHDAMYWYRQDPGQGLRLIYYSQIVNDFQKGDIAEGYSVSREKKESFPLTVTSAQKNPTAFYLCASSIPLAGGKSYNEQFFGPGTRLTVL.